One sample yielded the 2 T cell receptor beta chains listed below, sequenced in a study of regulatory T cells in long-lasting Graves disease. Combining iRepertoire HTBI primers with Arm-PCR of CDR3 regions, the authors built TCR beta libraries. One entry per CDR3 protein, called by TCRdb with MiXCR from the multiplex PCR reads. This table has 700,000 or so distinct CDR3 sequences, about 30% appearing once. Time point here: persistent/refractory GD, antithyroid drugs over 5 years with positive TRAb. Researchers made the TCR library from RNA that was extracted from PBMCs. The specimen comprised peripheral blood mononuclear cells (PBMCs), sampled when the disease was refractory, from a patient treated with antithyroid drugs. These receptors were obtained from a female donor with Graves disease.

This clonotype was seen a handful of times. The chain has TRBV7-2 and TRBJ2-1; D perhaps matches TRBD1 (6 bases). CDR1 is SGHTA, CDR2 FQGNSA, per germline. V dropped 5 bases and J dropped 1 base, with 21 bases sitting between them. CDR3 size: 18 residues. The CDR3 here is CASSPTKVRGSSYNEQFF. In DNA, the CDR3 is TGTGCCAGCAGCCCGACGAAGGTCAGGGGCTCGTCCTACAATGAGCAGTTCTTC.

This clonotype was counted between two and nine times. The J gene is TRBJ1-1, the V gene TRBV9; no clear D gene. Trimming removed 4 bases at V and 6 bases at J, with 19 bases between. Germline V CDR1 and CDR2: SGDLS, YYNGEE. This CDR3 comprises 15 residues. CDR3 region: CASSTSGRSRPEAFF. The DNA for the CDR3 is TGTGCCAGCAGCACCAGCGGACGGTCTAGGCCTGAAGCTTTCTTT.